This TCR beta chain emerged from a study of T cell responses to AZD1222 COVID-19 vaccine. Study-wide findings and caveats: The donors showed a predominance of white British ancestry and of females, with possible underestimation of clonal diversity.

Comments on this clone: Its antigen is unknown.

Germline CDR1 LGHDT, CDR2 YNNKEL (reference sequence). Trimming left V 3 bases short and J 7 bases short, with 12 bases between. This CDR3 contains 13 residues. Some clones are missing from TCRdb's copy, which holds only in-frame ones; the method was immunoSEQ multiplex PCR. The sample has 100,000 to 150,000 clones, more than 85% seen once; the top ten hold approximately 2%. Researchers grouped second doses given at about 4 or about 12 weeks into one pool. The chain employs TRBV3-1 (or the pseudogene TRBV3-2) and TRBJ2-5; D ambiguous. The specimen comprised peripheral blood, sampled 28 days after the second AZD1222 dose. The receptor comes from an adult who received the AZD1222 COVID-19 vaccine. The CDR3 here is CASSHLPTGTQYF. CDR3 bases: TGTGCCAGCAGCCATCTCCCTACCGGGACCCAGTACTTC.